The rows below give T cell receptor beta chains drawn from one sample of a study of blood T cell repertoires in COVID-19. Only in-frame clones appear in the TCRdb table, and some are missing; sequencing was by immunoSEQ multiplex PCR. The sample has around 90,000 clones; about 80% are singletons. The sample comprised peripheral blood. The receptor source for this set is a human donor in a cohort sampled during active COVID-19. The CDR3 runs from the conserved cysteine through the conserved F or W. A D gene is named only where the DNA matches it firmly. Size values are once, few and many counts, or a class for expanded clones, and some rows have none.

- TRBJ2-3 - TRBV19 TGTGCCAGTACCTCGGACAGAGTAACAGATACGCAGTATTTT CASTSDRVTDTQYF
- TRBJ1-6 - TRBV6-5 TGTGCCAGCAGTTACTCGGACCCAGGGAGGAATTCACCCCTCCACTTT CASSYSDPGRNSPLHF
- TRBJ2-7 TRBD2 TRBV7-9 TGTGCCAGCAGCTTAACGAGTCGGGAGGGAAACTACGAGCAGTACTTC CASSLTSREGNYEQYF
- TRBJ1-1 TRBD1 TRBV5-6 TGTGCCAGCACCGGGACAGAGAACACTGAAGCTTTCTTT CASTGTENTEAFF
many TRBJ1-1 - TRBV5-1 TGCGCCAGCACCTCAGGGCAGACGAACACTGAAGCTTTCTTT CASTSGQTNTEAFF
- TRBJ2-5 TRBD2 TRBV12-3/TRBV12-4 TGTGCCAGCAGTGGGGGGGAAGTGGAGACCCAGTACTTC CASSGGEVETQYF
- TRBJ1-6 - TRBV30 TGTGCCTGGAGTGTACCCGGGACATCTTTAGTAAGGAATTCACCCCTCCACTTT CAWSVPGTSLVRNSPLHF
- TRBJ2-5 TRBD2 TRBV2 TGTGCCAGCATTGGGAGGGCCGAGACCCAGTACTTC CASIGRAETQYF
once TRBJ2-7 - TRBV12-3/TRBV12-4 TGTGCCAGCACCCCGGGCAGGGGATACGAGCAGTACTTC CASTPGRGYEQYF
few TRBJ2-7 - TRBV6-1 TGTGCCAGCAGTGAATTAATCGGGTGGAGGGAGAGGCCCTACGAGCAGTACTTC CASSELIGWRERPYEQYF
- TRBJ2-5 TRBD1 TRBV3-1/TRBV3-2 TGTGCCAGCAGCCGACAGGGGCAAGAGACCCAGTACTTC CASSRQGQETQYF
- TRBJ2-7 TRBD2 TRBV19 TGTGCCAGTACCGGGACTAGCGGCTACGAGCAGTACTTC CASTGTSGYEQYF
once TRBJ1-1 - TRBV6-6 TGTGCCAGCAGTTACGGAGAGGGAGGAGCTTTCTTT CASSYGEGGAFF
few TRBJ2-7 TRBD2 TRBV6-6 TGTGCCAGCAGCACCAGCGGGGGCGAGCAGTACTTC CASSTSGGEQYF
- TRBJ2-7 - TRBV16 TGTGCCAGCAGCCCTCCCCCTGCCTCGGGATCGTACGAGCAGTACTTC CASSPPPASGSYEQYF
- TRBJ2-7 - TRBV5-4 TGTGCCAGCAGCCCTAACGCAGGAATTCGCTCCTACGAGCAGTACTTC CASSPNAGIRSYEQYF
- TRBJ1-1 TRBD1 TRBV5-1 TGCGCCAGCAGCTACCTCCGGACAGGGGCTGAAGCTTTCTTT CASSYLRTGAEAFF
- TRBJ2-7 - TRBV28 TGTGCCAGCAGTTTATTTGGGGGGGCCGAGCAGTACTTC CASSLFGGAEQYF
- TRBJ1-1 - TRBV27 TGTGCCAGCAGTTTTCAGACAGCCACTGAAGCTTTCTTT CASSFQTATEAFF
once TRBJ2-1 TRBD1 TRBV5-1 TGCGCCAGCAGCGATACCTCCGGGACAGGAATCAATGAGCAGTTCTTC CASSDTSGTGINEQFF
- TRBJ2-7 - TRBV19 TGTGCCAGTAGCCCGACGTGGGACACCTCCTACGAGCAGTACTTC CASSPTWDTSYEQYF
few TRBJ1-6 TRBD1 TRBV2 TGTGCCAGCACCACAGGGGTAGGAAATTCACCCCTCCACTTT CASTTGVGNSPLHF
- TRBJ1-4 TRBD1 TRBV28 TGTGCCAGCACCTACCGGACAGGGAAACTGTTTTTT CASTYRTGKLFF
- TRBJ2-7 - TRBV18 TGTGCCAGCTCCCAGGGCAGAGCCTACGAGCAGTACTTC CASSQGRAYEQYF
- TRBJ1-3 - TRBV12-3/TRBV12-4 TGTGCCAGCGAGCTGTGGGGAAACACCATATATTTT CASELWGNTIYF
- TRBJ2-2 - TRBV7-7 TGTGCCAGCAGCCCGGGTGACACCGGGGAGCTGTTTTTT CASSPGDTGELFF
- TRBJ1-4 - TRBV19 TGTGCCAGTAGTACGGGACACCCCGATGAAAAACTGTTTTTT CASSTGHPDEKLFF
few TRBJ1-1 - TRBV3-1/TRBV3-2 TGTGCCAGCAGCCGATCCCCCGGAGAAACTGAAGCTTTCTTT CASSRSPGETEAFF
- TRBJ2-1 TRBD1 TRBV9 TGTGCCAGCAGCGTAGATTTGGACAGGGGGCAGTTCTTC CASSVDLDRGQFF
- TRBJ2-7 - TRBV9 TGTGCCAGCAGCGTTGGACAGCGTCTGTCGGGGGAGCAGTACTTC CASSVGQRLSGEQYF
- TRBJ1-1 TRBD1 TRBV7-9 TGTGCCAGCAGCTTAGGGGGGACAGACACTGAAGCTTTCTTT CASSLGGTDTEAFF
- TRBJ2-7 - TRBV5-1 TGCGCCAGCAGCTTAAGACCCATCACAGGGCACGAGCAGTACTTC CASSLRPITGHEQYF
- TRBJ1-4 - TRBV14 TGTGCCAGCAGCCCTCGGATCGCAGGAACTAATGAAAAACTGTTTTTT CASSPRIAGTNEKLFF
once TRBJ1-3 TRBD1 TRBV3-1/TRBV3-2 TGTGCCAGCAGCCAAAAGGGGGCCGGCTCTGGAAACACCATATATTTT CASSQKGAGSGNTIYF
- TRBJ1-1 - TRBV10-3 TGTGCCAGCAAGGGGTCCGGAGTTACTGAAGCTTTCTTT CASKGSGVTEAFF
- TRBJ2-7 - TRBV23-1 TGCGCCAGCAGTCCTAACCCGGGGGTAGAGTACTTC CASSPNPGVEYF
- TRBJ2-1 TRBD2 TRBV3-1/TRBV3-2 TGTGCCAGCAGCCAAGATTCGGGACTAGCGGGAGTATTCGCCTACAATGAGCAGTTCTTC CASSQDSGLAGVFAYNEQFF
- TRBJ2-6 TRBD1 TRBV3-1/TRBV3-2 TGTGCCAGCAGCCGGACAGGGGGTGTCGTCCTGACTTTC CASSRTGGVVLTF
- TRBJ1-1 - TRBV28 TGTGCCAGCAGTGGATACCGCTGGTACGGGAGCACTGAAGCTTTCTTT CASSGYRWYGSTEAFF
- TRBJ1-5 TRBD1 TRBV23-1 TGCGCCAGCAGTCCCCTAGAGACAGGGGTGGTTCAGCCCCAGCATTTT CASSPLETGVVQPQHF
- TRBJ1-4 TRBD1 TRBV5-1 TGCGCCAGCAGCTTCTCATCAGGGGGCAATGAAAAACTGTTTTTT CASSFSSGGNEKLFF
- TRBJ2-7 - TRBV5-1 TGCGCCAGCAGCTTGGAACCGGGGTTCTCCTACGAGCAGTACTTC CASSLEPGFSYEQYF
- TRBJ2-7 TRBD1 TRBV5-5 TGTGCCAGCAGCGACCCCAGACAGGGTTGGATCGAGCAGTACTTC CASSDPRQGWIEQYF
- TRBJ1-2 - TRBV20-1 TGCAGTACCGGCGACACCTATGGCTACACCTTC CSTGDTYGYTF
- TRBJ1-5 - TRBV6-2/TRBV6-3 TGTGCCAGCAGTAGCGATTATCAGCCCCAGCATTTT CASSSDYQPQHF
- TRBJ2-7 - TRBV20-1 TGCAGTGCTAGCGGACTACCTGAGCAGTACTTC CSASGLPEQYF
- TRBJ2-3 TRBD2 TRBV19 TGTGCCAGTAGTGGACTAGCGGATACAGATACGCAGTATTTT CASSGLADTDTQYF
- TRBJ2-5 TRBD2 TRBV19 TGTGCCAGTAGTATTGTTAGCGGGCAAGAGACCCAGTACTTC CASSIVSGQETQYF